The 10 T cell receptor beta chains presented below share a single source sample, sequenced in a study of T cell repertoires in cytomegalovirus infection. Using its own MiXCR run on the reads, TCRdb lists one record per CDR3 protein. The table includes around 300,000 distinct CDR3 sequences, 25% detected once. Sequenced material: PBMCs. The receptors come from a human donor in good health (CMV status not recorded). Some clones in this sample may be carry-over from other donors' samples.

Written as DNA, the CDR3 is TGTGCCAGCAGTTTCGGGGGTATCGCTGAAGCTTTCTTT. This sequence encodes CASSFGGIAEAFF. This chain uses TRBV28 with TRBJ1-1, with D possibly matching TRBD1 (5 bases). This CDR3 is built from 13 residues. Trimming removed 3 bases at V and 6 bases at J, with 11 bases between. Germline CDR1 reads MDHEN; CDR2 reads SYDVKM.

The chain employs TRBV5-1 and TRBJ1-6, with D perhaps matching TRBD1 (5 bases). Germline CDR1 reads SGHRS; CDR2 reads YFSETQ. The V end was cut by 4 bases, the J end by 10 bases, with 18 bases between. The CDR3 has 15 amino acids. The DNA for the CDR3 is TGCGCCAGCAGCCCAGATGGGGCAGGGAACTCACCCCTCCACTTT. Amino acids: CASSPDGAGNSPLHF. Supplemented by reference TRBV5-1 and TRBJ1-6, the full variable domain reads KAGVTQTPRYLIKTRGQQVTLSCSPISGHRSVSWYQQTPGQGLQFLFEYFSETQRNKGNFPGRFSGRQFSNSRSEMNVSTLELGDSALYLCASSPDGAGNSPLHFGNGTRLTVT.

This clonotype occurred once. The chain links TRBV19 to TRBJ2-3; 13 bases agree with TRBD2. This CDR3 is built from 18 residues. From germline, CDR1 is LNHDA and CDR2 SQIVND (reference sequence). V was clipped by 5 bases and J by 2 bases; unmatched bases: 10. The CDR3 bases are TGTGCCAGTAGTTCCTGGGGACTAGCGGGATGGGTCACAGATACGCAGTATTTT. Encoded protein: CASSSWGLAGWVTDTQYF.

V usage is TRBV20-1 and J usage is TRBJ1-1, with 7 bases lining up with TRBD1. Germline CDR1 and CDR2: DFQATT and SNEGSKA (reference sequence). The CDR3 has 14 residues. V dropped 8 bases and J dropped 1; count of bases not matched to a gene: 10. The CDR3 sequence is CSIRGGPGNTEAFF. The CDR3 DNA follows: TGCAGTATCCGAGGGGGCCCGGGGAACACTGAAGCTTTCTTT.

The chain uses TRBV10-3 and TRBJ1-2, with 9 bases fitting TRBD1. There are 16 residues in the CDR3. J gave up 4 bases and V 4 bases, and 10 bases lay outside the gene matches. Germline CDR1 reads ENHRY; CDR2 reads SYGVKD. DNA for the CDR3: TGTGCCATCAGTGCGCGCCGGGACAGGGAACTCTATGGCTACACCTTC. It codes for CAISARRDRELYGYTF.

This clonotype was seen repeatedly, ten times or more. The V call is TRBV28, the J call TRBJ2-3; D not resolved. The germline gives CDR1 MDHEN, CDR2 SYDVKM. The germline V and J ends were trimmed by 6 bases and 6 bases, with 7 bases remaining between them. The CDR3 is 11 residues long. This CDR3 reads CASRDGDTQYF. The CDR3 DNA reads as TGTGCCAGCAGGGACGGGGATACGCAGTATTTT.

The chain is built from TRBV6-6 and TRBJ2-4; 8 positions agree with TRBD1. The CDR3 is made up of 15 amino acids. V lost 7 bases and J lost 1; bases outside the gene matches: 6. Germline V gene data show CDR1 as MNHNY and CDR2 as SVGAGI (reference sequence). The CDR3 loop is CASKDRDTAKNIQYF. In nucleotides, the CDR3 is TGTGCCAGCAAGGACAGGGACACTGCCAAAAACATTCAGTACTTC.

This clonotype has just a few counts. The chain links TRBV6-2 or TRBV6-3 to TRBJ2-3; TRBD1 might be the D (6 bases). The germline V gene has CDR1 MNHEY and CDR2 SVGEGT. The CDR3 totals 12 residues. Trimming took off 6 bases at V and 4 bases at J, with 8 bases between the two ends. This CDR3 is CASRGAADTQYF. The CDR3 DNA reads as TGTGCCAGCAGGGGGGCCGCAGATACGCAGTATTTT.

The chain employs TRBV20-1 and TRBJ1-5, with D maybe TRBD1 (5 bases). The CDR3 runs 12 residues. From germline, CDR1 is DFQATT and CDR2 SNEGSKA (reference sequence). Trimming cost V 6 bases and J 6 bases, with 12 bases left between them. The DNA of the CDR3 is TGCAGTGCCTCAGGGTTGGCTCAGCCCCAGCATTTT. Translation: CSASGLAQPQHF.

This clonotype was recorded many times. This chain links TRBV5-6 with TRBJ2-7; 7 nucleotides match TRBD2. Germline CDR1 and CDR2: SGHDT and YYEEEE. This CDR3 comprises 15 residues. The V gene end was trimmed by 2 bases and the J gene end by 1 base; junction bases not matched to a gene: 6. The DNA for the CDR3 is TGTGCCAGCAGCTTCGGCGGGAGAGGGTCCTACGAGCAGTACTTC. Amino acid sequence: CASSFGGRGSYEQYF.